This TCR beta chain was captured in a study of vaccination and CD4 T cells after COVID-19. Looking at the study overall: Spike peptides, overlapping and drawn from SARS-CoV-2, HCoV-NL63, HCoV-OC43 and HCoV-229E, were used to stimulate cells. A CEFX pool, an HIV-1 Nef pool, or no peptide went to control cultures. Overall study results and limits: The rise in median SARS-CoV-2-reactive clonotypes, from approximately 21 to 40, was not significant.

The germline V gene encodes CDR1 ENHRY and CDR2 SYGVKD. The V end lost 6 bases, the J end lost 0 bases, and 11 bases lay between the germline ends. This CDR3 is 14 amino acids long. On this clonotype itself: Its specificity is not known.

Regarding treatment: roughly 11-day PBMC culture with coronavirus spike peptide pools or control peptides (ViraFEST assay). ViraFEST sequenced TCRs after peptide-pool expansion of antigen-specific T cells. Cultured CD4+ T cell DNA was sequenced using the Oncomine TCR Beta short-read assay. TCRdb re-called the PCR reads with MiXCR, one entry per CDR3 protein. The top ten hold roughly 9.2% of the sample, which has several thousand distinct CDR3 sequences, 21% seen once. The TCR sequence derives from a human donor who had recovered from COVID-19. The chain is built from TRBV10-3 and TRBJ1-2; no firm D call. Sequencing was performed on CD4+ T cells from blood, cultured in vitro, taken after SARS-CoV-2 vaccination. The CDR3 region has the DNA TGTGCCATCAGGGGAACGGCTACTAACTATGGCTACACCTTC. This gives the protein CAIRGTATNYGYTF.